Presented here are 17 T cell receptor beta chains from one specimen sequenced in a study of blood T cell repertoires in COVID-19. Clones were sequenced by immunoSEQ multiplex PCR, and TCRdb holds only the in-frame ones, with some missing. There are 200,000 to 250,000 clones in the sample; about nine tenths occur only once, and about 5.9% lies in the top ten. The sample consisted of peripheral blood. These receptors all stem from a man aged 55 to 70 with acute or convalescent COVID-19.

The CDR3 loop reads CASRSGHRTYEQYF. Written as DNA, the CDR3 is TGTGCCAGCAGATCAGGACACAGGACCTACGAGCAGTACTTC. V is TRBV28 and J is TRBJ2-7; D possibly corresponds to TRBD1 (5 bases). Germline V gene data show CDR1 as MDHEN and CDR2 as SYDVKM. This CDR3 contains 14 residues. Trimming took 6 bases from V and 2 from J, leaving 14 bases between them.

The chain links TRBV3-1 (or the pseudogene TRBV3-2) to TRBJ1-2; D remains ambiguous. CDR1 and CDR2 from the germline V gene are LGHDT and YNNKEL (reference sequence). Trimming removed 4 bases from V and 5 bases from J, with 11 bases in between. The CDR3 is 13 amino acids. The CDR3 DNA follows: TGTGCCAGCAGCCCAGCCGGGAATTATGGCTACACCTTC. Translating it yields CASSPAGNYGYTF.

This clone showed up just once. V and J are TRBV5-1 and TRBJ1-2, with 10 bases aligning to TRBD1. This CDR3 comprises 14 residues. Germline CDR1 and CDR2: SGHRS and YFSETQ. V lost 1 base and J lost 8; bases outside the gene matches: 5. This chain's CDR3 is CASSLTGTGVGYTF. The CDR3 nucleotides read TGCGCCAGCAGCTTGACCGGGACAGGGGTAGGCTACACCTTC.

The chain links TRBV2 to TRBJ1-1; TRBD1 matches at 7 bases. V lost 4 bases and J lost 4; bases outside the gene matches: 12. The CDR3 covers 16 residues. The V gene's germline CDR1 is SNHLY and CDR2 FYNNEI. CDR3: CASSVQGSRRGTEAFF. CDR3 DNA sequence: TGTGCCAGCAGTGTACAGGGGTCCCGAAGAGGCACTGAAGCTTTCTTT. Variable domain in full (rest from reference TRBV2 and TRBJ1-1): EPEVTQTPSHQVTQMGQEVILRCVPISNHLYFYWYRQILGQKVEFLVSFYNNEISEKSEIFDDQFSVERPDGSNFTLKIRSTKLEDSAMYFCASSVQGSRRGTEAFFGQGTRLTVV.

This sequence joins TRBV18 and TRBJ1-4, with 10 bases that match TRBD1. Germline V lookup: CDR1 KGHSH, CDR2 LQKENI. This CDR3 spans 15 amino acids. V shed 0 bases, J shed 8 bases, and the junction held 3 bases outside the gene matches. CDR3 in amino acids: CASSPPSDRGEKLFF. CDR3 bases: TGTGCCAGCTCACCACCATCGGACAGGGGGGAAAAACTGTTTTTT.

This rearrangement joins TRBV28 to TRBJ2-7; D remains ambiguous. In germline, CDR1 is MDHEN, CDR2 SYDVKM. V shed 5 bases and J shed 1 base, with 12 bases lying between them. The CDR3 has 14 amino acids. Here the CDR3 reads CASSPPPVSYEQYF. The CDR3 DNA reads TGTGCCAGCAGTCCTCCCCCGGTTTCCTACGAGCAGTACTTC.

A note on this clone: Other DNA sequences from this sample encode an identical CDR3 as well. The V gene is TRBV9, the J gene TRBJ2-5, with a weak D call TRBD1 (6 bases). The CDR3 consists of 13 residues. V lost 2 bases to trimming and J lost 5 bases, with 10 bases between them. Germline CDR1 SGDLS, CDR2 YYNGEE. The CDR3 spells CASSVGDRETQYF. CDR3 nucleotides: TGTGCCAGCAGCGTCGGCGACAGGGAGACCCAGTACTTC.

The CDR3 region is CASSDQGANYNEQFF. CDR3 bases: TGTGCCAGCAGTGATCAGGGGGCGAACTACAATGAGCAGTTCTTC. The chain uses TRBV6-1 and TRBJ2-1; TRBD1 aligns across 8 bases. Germline CDR1 and CDR2: MNHNS and SASEGT. This CDR3 has 15 residues. V shed 3 bases, J shed 3 bases, and the junction held 4 bases outside the gene matches.

The chain carries TRBV7-2 and TRBJ2-2; D may be TRBD2 (5 bases). The CDR3 is 15 residues long. CDR1 is SGHTA, CDR2 FQGNSA, per germline. The V gene lost 0 bases and the J gene lost 5 bases, with 10 bases spanning the gap. The CDR3 region is CASSLAGGRTGELFF. CDR3 in DNA: TGTGCCAGCAGCTTAGCGGGCGGGCGAACCGGGGAGCTGTTTTTT. Complete variable domain (other parts from reference TRBV7-2 and TRBJ2-2): GAGVSQSPSNKVTEKGKDVELRCDPISGHTALYWYRQSLGQGLEFLIYFQGNSAPDKSGLPSDRFSAERTGGSVSTLTIQRTQQEDSAVYLCASSLAGGRTGELFFGEGSRLTVL.

V usage is TRBV5-1 and J usage is TRBJ2-7, with 8 bases matching TRBD1. With 4 bases clipped from V and 0 bases from J, the junction kept 6 bases outside the gene matches. The CDR3 runs 15 residues. The germline V gene has CDR1 SGHRS and CDR2 YFSETQ. The CDR3: CASSTQGGDSYEQYF. CDR3 nucleotides: TGCGCCAGCAGCACACAGGGGGGCGACTCCTACGAGCAGTACTTC.

This chain links TRBV30 with TRBJ1-2; 7 nucleotides agree with TRBD1. Losses at the gene ends were 2 bases for V and 5 bases for J; bases not matched to a gene: 5. The V gene's germline CDR1 is GTSNPN and CDR2 SVGIG (reference sequence). This CDR3 comprises 13 residues. The DNA of the CDR3 is TGTGCCTGGAGTACCCCAGGGGGTTATGGCTACACCTTC. This codes for CAWSTPGGYGYTF.

CDR3 sequence: CASREAQGAFGGSEQFF. The CDR3 region has the DNA TGTGCCAGCAGGGAGGCACAGGGGGCTTTTGGGGGGAGTGAGCAGTTCTTC. The rearrangement joins TRBV5-4 to TRBJ2-1; TRBD1 aligns across 9 bases. The germline gives CDR1 SGHNT, CDR2 YYREEE (reference sequence). CDR3 size: 17 residues. The J segment lost 9 bases and the V segment lost 5 bases, leaving 18 bases of the junction unmatched.

The gene calls are TRBV28 and TRBJ2-1; TRBD1 is a possible D gene (5 bases). With 10 bases removed from V and 8 bases from J, the gap between germline ends came to 21 bases. From germline, CDR1 is MDHEN and CDR2 SYDVKM. CDR3 length equals 14 residues. The CDR3: CATGPRAALDEQFF. The CDR3 DNA follows: TGTGCCACCGGTCCCAGGGCGGCCTTGGATGAGCAGTTCTTC.

V usage is TRBV6-1 and J usage is TRBJ2-7; 8 nucleotides line up with TRBD1. V lost 1 base, J lost 2 bases, and 1 base stayed unmatched. The CDR3 has 14 amino acids. Germline V CDR1 and CDR2: MNHNS, SASEGT. The CDR3 is CASSEVQGAYEQYF. The CDR3 DNA reads as TGTGCCAGCAGTGAAGTACAGGGGGCCTACGAGCAGTACTTC.

This clone was detected a few times. V usage is TRBV5-6 and J usage is TRBJ1-1, with D maybe TRBD1 (5 bases). Trimming stripped 4 bases from V and 1 base from J, with 17 bases between. This CDR3 has 16 residues. Germline lookup yields CDR1 SGHDT and CDR2 YYEEEE. The chain's CDR3 is CASSPGRGRRNTEAFF. The CDR3 bases are TGTGCCAGCAGCCCTGGAAGGGGAAGAAGGAACACTGAAGCTTTCTTT.

The rearrangement links TRBV11-3 to TRBJ2-2; D perhaps matches TRBD2 (6 bases). The CDR3 has 15 residues. The V gene lost 5 bases and the J gene lost 6 bases, with 16 bases spanning the gap. The germline gives CDR1 SGHNT, CDR2 YENEEA. The CDR3 loop is CASSPGTRFAGELFF. DNA of the CDR3: TGTGCCAGCAGCCCCGGGACTCGATTCGCCGGGGAGCTGTTTTTT.

This chain links TRBV4-3 with TRBJ1-5; no reliable D call. V lost 0 bases to trimming and J lost 5 bases, with 11 bases between them. Germline V CDR1 and CDR2: LGHNA, YSLEER. This CDR3 is 15 amino acids long. CDR3 coding DNA: TGCGCCAGCAGCCAAGATTTAGGAGGGCATCAGCCCCAGCATTTT. This sequence encodes CASSQDLGGHQPQHF.